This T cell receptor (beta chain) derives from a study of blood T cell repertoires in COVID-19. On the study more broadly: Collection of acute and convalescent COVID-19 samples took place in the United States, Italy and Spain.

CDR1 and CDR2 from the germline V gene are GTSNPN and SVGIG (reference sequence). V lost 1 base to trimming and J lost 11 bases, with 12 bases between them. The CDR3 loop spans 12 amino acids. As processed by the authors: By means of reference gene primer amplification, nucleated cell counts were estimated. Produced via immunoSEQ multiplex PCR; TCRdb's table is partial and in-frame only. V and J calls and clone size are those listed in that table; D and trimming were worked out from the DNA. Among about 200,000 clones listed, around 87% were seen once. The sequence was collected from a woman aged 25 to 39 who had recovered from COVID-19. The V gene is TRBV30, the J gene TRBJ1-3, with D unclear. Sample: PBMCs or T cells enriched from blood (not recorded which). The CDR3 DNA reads TGTGCCTGGAGTGATACCCGAAGCGCCATATATTTT. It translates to CAWSDTRSAIYF. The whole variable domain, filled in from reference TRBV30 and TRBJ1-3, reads SQTIHQWPATLVQPVGSPLSLECTVEGTSNPNLYWYRQAAGRGLQLLFYSVGIGQISSEVPQNLSASRPQDRQFILSSKKLLLSDSGFYLCAWSDTRSAIYFGEGSWLTVV.